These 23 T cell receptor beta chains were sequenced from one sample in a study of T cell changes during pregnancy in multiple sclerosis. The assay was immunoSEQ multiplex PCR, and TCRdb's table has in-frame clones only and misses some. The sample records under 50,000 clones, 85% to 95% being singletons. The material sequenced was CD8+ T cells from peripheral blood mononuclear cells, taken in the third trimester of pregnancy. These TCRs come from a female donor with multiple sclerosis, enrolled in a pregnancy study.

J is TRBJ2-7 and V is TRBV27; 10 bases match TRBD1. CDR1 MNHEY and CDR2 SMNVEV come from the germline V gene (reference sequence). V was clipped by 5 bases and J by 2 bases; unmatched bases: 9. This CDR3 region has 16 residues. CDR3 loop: CASSLLGDRGPYEQYF. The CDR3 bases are TGTGCCAGCAGTCTCCTGGGGGACAGGGGCCCCTACGAGCAGTACTTC.

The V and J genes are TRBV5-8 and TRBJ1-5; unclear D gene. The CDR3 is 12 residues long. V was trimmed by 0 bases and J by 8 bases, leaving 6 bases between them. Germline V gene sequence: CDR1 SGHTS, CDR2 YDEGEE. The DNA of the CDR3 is TGTGCCAGCAGCTTGGGCGGGGAGCCCCAGCATTTT. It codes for CASSLGGEPQHF.

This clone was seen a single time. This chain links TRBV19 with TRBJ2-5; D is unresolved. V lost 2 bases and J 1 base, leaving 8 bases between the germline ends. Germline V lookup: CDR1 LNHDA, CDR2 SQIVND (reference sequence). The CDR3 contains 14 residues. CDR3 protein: CASSIQAIQETQYF. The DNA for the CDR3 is TGTGCCAGTAGTATACAGGCGATCCAAGAGACCCAGTACTTC.

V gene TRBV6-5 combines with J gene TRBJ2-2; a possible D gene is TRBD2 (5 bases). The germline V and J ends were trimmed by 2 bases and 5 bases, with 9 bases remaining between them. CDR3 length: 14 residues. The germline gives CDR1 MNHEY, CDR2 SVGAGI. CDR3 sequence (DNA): TGTGCCAGCAGTTACGATTCGGGAACCGGGGAGCTGTTTTTT. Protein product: CASSYDSGTGELFF.

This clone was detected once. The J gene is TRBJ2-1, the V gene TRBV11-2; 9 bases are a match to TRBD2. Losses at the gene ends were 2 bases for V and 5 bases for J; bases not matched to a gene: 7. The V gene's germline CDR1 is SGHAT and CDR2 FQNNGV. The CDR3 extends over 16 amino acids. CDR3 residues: CASSLPTSGLNNEQFF. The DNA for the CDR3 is TGTGCCAGCAGCTTACCTACTAGCGGGCTTAACAATGAGCAGTTCTTC.

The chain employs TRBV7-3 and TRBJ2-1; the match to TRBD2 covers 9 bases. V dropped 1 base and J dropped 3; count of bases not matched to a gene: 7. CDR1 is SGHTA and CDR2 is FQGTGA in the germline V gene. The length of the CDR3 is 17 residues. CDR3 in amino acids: CASSLNVPSGVYNEQFF. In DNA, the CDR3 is TGTGCCAGCAGCTTAAACGTTCCTAGCGGGGTCTACAATGAGCAGTTCTTC.

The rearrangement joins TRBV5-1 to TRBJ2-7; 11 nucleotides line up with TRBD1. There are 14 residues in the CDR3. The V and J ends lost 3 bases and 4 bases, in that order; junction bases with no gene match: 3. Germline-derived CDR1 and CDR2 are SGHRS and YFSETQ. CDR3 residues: CASSSDRGLYEQYF. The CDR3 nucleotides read TGCGCCAGCAGCTCGGACAGGGGGCTGTACGAGCAGTACTTC.

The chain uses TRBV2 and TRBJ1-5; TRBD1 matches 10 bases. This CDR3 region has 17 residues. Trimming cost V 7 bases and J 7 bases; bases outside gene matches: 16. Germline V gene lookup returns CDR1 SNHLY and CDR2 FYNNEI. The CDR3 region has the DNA TGTGCCAGCAATTCCGGGACAGGGGACTTTTGGTTCCAGCCCCAGCATTTT. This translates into CASNSGTGDFWFQPQHF.

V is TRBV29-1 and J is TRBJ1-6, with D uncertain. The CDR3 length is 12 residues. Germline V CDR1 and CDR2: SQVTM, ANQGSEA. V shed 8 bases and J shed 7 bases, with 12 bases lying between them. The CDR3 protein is CSYQVGNSPLHF. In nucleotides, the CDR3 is TGCAGCTACCAAGTCGGGAATTCACCCCTCCACTTT.

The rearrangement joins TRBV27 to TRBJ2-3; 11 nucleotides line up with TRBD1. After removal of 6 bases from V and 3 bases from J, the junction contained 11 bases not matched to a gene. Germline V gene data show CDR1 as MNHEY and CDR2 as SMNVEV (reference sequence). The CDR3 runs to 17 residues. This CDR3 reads CASSPRAGQGATDTQYF. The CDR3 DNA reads TGTGCCAGCAGCCCCCGAGCCGGACAGGGGGCAACAGATACGCAGTATTTT.

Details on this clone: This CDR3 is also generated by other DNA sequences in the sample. The CDR3 protein is CASSGSGGTTDTQYF. The CDR3 DNA sequence: TGTGCCAGCAGTGGTAGCGGGGGGACAACAGATACGCAGTATTTT. The genes are TRBV9 and TRBJ2-3; 10 positions agree with TRBD2. Germline CDR1 reads SGDLS; CDR2 reads YYNGEE. The length of the CDR3 is 15 residues. Germline trimming cut 5 bases from V and 3 bases from J; bases unmatched to any gene: 6.

CDR3 in amino acids: CASSYGTSVLVNEQFF. CDR3 coding DNA: TGTGCCAGCAGCTACGGGACTAGCGTTTTAGTCAATGAGCAGTTCTTC. V usage is TRBV5-6 and J usage is TRBJ2-1, with TRBD2 matching 10 bases. This CDR3 has 16 amino acids. The germline V gene encodes CDR1 SGHDT and CDR2 YYEEEE. V shed 3 bases and J 6 bases; nucleotides not matched to a gene: 9.

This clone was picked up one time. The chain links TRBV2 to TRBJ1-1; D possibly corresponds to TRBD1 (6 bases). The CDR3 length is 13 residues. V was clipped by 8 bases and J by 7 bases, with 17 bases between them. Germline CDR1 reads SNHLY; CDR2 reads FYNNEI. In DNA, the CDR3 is TGTGCCAGCGGGGGTGCGGACAGCCTTGAAGCTTTCTTT. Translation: CASGGADSLEAFF.

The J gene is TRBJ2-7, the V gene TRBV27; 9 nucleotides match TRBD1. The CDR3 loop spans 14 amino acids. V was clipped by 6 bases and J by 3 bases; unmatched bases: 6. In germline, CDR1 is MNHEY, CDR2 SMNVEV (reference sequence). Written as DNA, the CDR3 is TGTGCCAGCAGCCCGGGGGACAGGGACTACGAGCAGTACTTC. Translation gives CASSPGDRDYEQYF.

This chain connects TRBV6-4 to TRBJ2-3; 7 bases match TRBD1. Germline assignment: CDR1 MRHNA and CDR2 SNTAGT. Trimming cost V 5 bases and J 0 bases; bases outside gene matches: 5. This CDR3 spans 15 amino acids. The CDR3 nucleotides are TGTGCCAGCAGTCCCGGGACAGCCAGCACAGATACGCAGTATTTT. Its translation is CASSPGTASTDTQYF.

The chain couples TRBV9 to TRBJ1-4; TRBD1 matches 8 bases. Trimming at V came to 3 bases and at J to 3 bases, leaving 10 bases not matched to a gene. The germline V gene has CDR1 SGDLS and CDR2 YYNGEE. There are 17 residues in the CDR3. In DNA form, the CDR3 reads TGTGCCAGCAGCGCGTCCGGGACAGGTCCACCTAATGAAAAACTGTTTTTT. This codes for CASSASGTGPPNEKLFF.

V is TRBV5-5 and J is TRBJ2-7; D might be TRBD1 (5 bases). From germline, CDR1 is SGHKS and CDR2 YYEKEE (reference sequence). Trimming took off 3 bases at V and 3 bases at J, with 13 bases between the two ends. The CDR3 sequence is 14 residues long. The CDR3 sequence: CASSSPTGDYEQYF. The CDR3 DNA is TGTGCCAGCAGCTCCCCCACAGGCGACTACGAGCAGTACTTC.

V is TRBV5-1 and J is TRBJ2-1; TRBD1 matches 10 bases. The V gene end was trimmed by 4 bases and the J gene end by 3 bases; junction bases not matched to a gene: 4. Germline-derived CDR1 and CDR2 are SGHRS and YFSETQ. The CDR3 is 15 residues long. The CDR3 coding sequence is TGCGCCAGCAGCGCCCGGGACAGGGGCTACAATGAGCAGTTCTTC. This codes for CASSARDRGYNEQFF.

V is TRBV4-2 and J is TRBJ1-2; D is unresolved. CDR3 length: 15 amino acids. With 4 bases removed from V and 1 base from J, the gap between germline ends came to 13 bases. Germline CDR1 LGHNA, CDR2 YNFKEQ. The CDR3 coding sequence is TGTGCCAGCAGCCCCGAACCGAGGGATAACTATGGCTACACCTTC. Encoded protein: CASSPEPRDNYGYTF.

The chain's CDR3 is CSVSGYLSYEQYF. The DNA of the CDR3 is TGCAGCGTTTCGGGGTACCTCTCCTACGAGCAGTACTTC. The V call is TRBV29-1, the J call TRBJ2-7; perhaps TRBD2 as D (5 bases). The CDR3 runs to 13 residues. V shed 5 bases and J shed 0 bases, with 11 bases lying between them. Germline-derived CDR1 and CDR2 are SQVTM and ANQGSEA.

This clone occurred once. CDR3 sequence reads: CASSSTRDRDRGDSPLHF. DNA for the CDR3: TGTGCCAGCAGTTCCACCCGGGACAGAGACAGGGGGGATTCACCCCTCCACTTT. The chain uses TRBV27 and TRBJ1-6; 9 positions agree with TRBD1. After removal of 4 bases from V and 8 bases from J, the junction contained 15 bases not matched to a gene. The CDR3 consists of 18 residues. Per germline, CDR1 MNHEY and CDR2 SMNVEV (reference sequence).

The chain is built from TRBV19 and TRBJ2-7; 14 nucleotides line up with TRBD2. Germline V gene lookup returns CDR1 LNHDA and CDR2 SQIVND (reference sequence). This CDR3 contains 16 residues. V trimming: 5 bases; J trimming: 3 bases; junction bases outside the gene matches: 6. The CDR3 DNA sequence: TGTGCCAGTAGTCAGCCAGGACTAGCGGGGGGCTACGAGCAGTACTTC. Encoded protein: CASSQPGLAGGYEQYF.

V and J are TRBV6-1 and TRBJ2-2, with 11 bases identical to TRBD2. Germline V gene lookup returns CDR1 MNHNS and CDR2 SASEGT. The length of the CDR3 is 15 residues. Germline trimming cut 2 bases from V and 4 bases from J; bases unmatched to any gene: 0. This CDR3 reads CASSELAGGTGELFF. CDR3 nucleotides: TGTGCCAGCAGTGAACTAGCGGGGGGCACCGGGGAGCTGTTTTTT.